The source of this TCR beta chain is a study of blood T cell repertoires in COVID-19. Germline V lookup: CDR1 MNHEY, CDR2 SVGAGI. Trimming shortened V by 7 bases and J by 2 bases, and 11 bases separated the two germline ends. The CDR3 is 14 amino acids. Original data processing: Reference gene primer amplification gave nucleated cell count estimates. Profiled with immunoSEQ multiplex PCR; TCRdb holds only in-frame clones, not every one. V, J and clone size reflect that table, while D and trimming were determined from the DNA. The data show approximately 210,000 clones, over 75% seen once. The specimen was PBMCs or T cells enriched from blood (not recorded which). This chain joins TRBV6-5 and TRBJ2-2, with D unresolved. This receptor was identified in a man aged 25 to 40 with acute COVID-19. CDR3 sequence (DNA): TGTGCCAGCAAATTGTCAGATAACACCGGGGAGCTGTTTTTT. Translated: CASKLSDNTGELFF.